The 2 T cell receptor beta chains below were found in one sample sequenced in a study of circulating and synovial CD4+ cells in juvenile arthritis. The table came from immunoSEQ multiplex PCR; TCRdb's copy has only in-frame clones and leaves some out. The profile covers 30,000 to 40,000 clones, with 94% appearing a single time and less than 0.8% taken by the ten largest. The sample comprised CD4+ T cells from blood. These TCRs come from a human donor with juvenile idiopathic arthritis.

On this clone: At one end, the junction sequence differs from germline, possibly due to a read error. This chain joins TRBV7-7 and TRBJ2-2, with TRBD1 matching 8 bases. This CDR3 is 15 amino acids long. Per the germline V gene, CDR1 is SSHAT and CDR2 is FNYEAQ (reference sequence). The CDR3, as DNA: TGTGCTAGCAGCTACGGACAGGGGAACACCGGGGAGCTGTTTTTT. Its protein product is CASSYGQGNTGELFF.

As regards this clone: Mismatch with germline at one junction end may stem from a read error. Other DNA sequences from this sample encode an identical CDR3 as well. V usage is TRBV7-2 and J usage is TRBJ1-6; possibly TRBD1 for D (5 bases). CDR1 and CDR2 from the germline V gene are SGHTA and FQGNSA. The CDR3 is 15 amino acids. The CDR3, as DNA: TGTGCCAGCAGCTTAGAGTCCGGGGGTAATTCCCCCCTCCACTTT. Its protein product is CASSLESGGNSPLHF. Together with reference TRBV7-2 and TRBJ1-6, the CDR3 gives the full variable domain: GAGVSQSPSNKVTEKGKDVELRCDPISGHTALYWYRQSLGQGLEFLIYFQGNSAPDKSGLPSDRFSAERTGGSVSTLTIQRTQQEDSAVYLCASSLESGGNSPLHFGNGTRLTVT.